These 6 T cell receptor beta chains originate from one sample sequenced in a study of T-cell memory formation after mild COVID-19. MiXCR was run by TCRdb on the 5' RACE reads, yielding one entry per CDR3 protein. The sample shows about 250,000 distinct CDR3 sequences, 15% of them seen only once. Sequences were obtained from PBMCs or a T cell subset sorted from them (not recorded which). The receptors here all came from an adult woman who had mild COVID-19 (a few samples of this study predate the infection). Cell type and time point are not known.

This clonotype was observed a handful of times. The rearrangement links TRBV3-1 to TRBJ2-7; no reliable D call. This CDR3 region has 16 residues. V shed 0 bases and J shed 4 bases, with 16 bases lying between them. Germline CDR1 is LGHDT and CDR2 is YNNKEL (reference sequence). Here the CDR3 reads CASSQEPSRTIYEQYF. CDR3 nucleotides: TGTGCCAGCAGCCAAGAACCCAGCAGGACCATATACGAGCAGTACTTC.

The CDR3 DNA is TGTGCCAGCAGCCGATTAAGCGGGGGGGGCCACAATGAGCAGTTCTTC. The encoded protein is CASSRLSGGGHNEQFF. The V call is TRBV5-4, the J call TRBJ2-1; 10 bases map to TRBD2. V lost 4 bases, J lost 5 bases, and 9 bases stayed unmatched. This CDR3 has 16 amino acids. CDR1 and CDR2 (germline): SGHNT, YYREEE (reference sequence). The full variable domain, rest sourced from reference TRBV5-4 and TRBJ2-1, is ETGVTQSPTHLIKTRGQQVTLRCSSQSGHNTVSWYQQALGQGPQFIFQYYREEENGRGNFPPRFSGLQFPNYSSELNVNALELDDSALYLCASSRLSGGGHNEQFFGPGTRLTVL.

This clonotype was seen only a few times. The CDR3: CASRTFGGGGTDTQYF. The CDR3 coding sequence is TGTGCCAGCAGAACCTTTGGGGGGGGAGGCACAGATACGCAGTATTTT. V is TRBV12-3 or TRBV12-4 and J is TRBJ2-3; 7 nucleotides match TRBD2. The CDR3 has 16 amino acids. V dropped 6 bases and J dropped 1; count of bases not matched to a gene: 10.

V and J are TRBV12-3 or TRBV12-4 and TRBJ2-7, with 12 bases fitting TRBD2. With V trimmed by 5 bases and J by 0 bases, 11 bases remained unmatched. This CDR3 is built from 18 residues. The CDR3 sequence: CASSQDGLAGTDSYEQYF. The CDR3 DNA reads as TGTGCCAGCAGTCAAGACGGACTAGCGGGGACCGACTCCTACGAGCAGTACTTC.

The V call is TRBV21-1, the J call TRBJ1-5. TRBV21-1 is a pseudogene segment. This CDR3 is built from 12 residues. In nucleotides, the CDR3 is TGTGCCAGCAGCAAAGGCCCGAAGCCCCAGCATTTT. Amino acids: CASSKGPKPQHF.

This clonotype was counted between two and nine times. V gene TRBV3-1 combines with J gene TRBJ2-5; 11 nucleotides agree with TRBD2. The CDR3 is 16 amino acids. J was trimmed by 3 bases and V by 4 bases; bases with no gene match: 7. The germline gives CDR1 LGHDT, CDR2 YNNKEL (reference sequence). The CDR3 sequence is CASSPPIAGGEETQYF. The CDR3 coding sequence is TGTGCCAGCAGCCCCCCTATAGCGGGAGGGGAAGAGACCCAGTACTTC.